A single T cell receptor (beta chain) is shown here with its context. No antigen is known for it. The data derive from a study of cytomegalovirus exposure and HLA in healthy donors. Regarding the study as a whole: The study designated 150 or so TCR beta chains cytomegalovirus-associated.

Sequencing used immunoSEQ multiplex PCR; TCRdb keeps in-frame clones, though not all of them. The sample lists fewer than 200,000 clones; about 85% were seen once. The source material was PBMCs. The source of this sequence is a man between 18 and 35 years old in good health and CMV-seropositive.

The CDR3 bases are TGTGCCAGCAGTTTGAACAGGGCAGAGACCCAGTACTTC. Translated, it gives CASSLNRAETQYF. The rearrangement uses TRBV27 and TRBJ2-5; TRBD1 is a possible D gene (6 bases). Germline V gives CDR1 MNHEY, CDR2 SMNVEV (reference sequence). There are 13 residues in the CDR3. The germline V and J ends were trimmed by 3 bases and 4 bases, with 9 bases remaining between them.